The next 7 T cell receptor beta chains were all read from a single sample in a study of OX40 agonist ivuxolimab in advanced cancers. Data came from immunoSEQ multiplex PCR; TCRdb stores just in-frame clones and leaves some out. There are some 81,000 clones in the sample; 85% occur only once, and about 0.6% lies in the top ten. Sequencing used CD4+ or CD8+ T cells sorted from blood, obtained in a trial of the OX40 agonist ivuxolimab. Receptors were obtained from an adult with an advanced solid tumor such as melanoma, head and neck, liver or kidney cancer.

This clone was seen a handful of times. CDR3 coding DNA: TGTGCCAGCAGTTATGCATACGGGACAGGGGATTCACCCCTCCACTTT. Its protein is CASSYAYGTGDSPLHF. The chain combines TRBV6-5 with TRBJ1-6, with 10 nucleotides matching TRBD1. Germline assignment: CDR1 MNHEY and CDR2 SVGAGI. The CDR3 is 16 amino acids. V lost 3 bases to trimming and J lost 8 bases; unmatched junction nucleotides: 7.

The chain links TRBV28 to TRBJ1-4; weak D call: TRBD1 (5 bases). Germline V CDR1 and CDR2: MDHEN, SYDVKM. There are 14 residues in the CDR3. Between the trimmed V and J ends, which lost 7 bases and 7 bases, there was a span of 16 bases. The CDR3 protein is CASKEGSVVEKLFF. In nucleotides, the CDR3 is TGTGCCAGCAAGGAGGGGAGTGTGGTTGAAAAACTGTTTTTT.

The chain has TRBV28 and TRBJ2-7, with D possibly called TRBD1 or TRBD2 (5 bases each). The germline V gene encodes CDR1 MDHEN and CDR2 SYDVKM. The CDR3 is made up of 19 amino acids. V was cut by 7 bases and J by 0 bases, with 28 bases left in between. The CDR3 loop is CASNLGPGRFIRSSYEQYF. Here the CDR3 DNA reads TGTGCCAGCAACCTGGGCCCGGGACGGTTTATCCGGAGCTCCTACGAGCAGTACTTC.

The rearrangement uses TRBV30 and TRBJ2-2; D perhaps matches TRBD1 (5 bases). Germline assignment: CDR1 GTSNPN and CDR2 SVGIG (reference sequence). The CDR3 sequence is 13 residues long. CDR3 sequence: CGSRQTNTGELFF. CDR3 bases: TGTGGAAGCAGACAGACGAACACCGGGGAGCTGTTTTTT.

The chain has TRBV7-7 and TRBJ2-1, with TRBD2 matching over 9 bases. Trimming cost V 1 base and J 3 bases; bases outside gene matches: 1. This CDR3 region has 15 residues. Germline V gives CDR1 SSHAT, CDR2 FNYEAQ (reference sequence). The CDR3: CASSLGGGGYNEQFF. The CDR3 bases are TGTGCCAGCAGCTTAGGCGGGGGGGGCTACAATGAGCAGTTCTTC.

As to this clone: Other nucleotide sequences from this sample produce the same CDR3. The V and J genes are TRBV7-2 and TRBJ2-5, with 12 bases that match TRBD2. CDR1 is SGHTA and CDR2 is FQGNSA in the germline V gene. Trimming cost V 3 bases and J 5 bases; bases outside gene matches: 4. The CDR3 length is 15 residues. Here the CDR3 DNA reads TGTGCCAGCAGCTTTCCGACTAGCGGGGGCGAGACCCAGTACTTC. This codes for CASSFPTSGGETQYF.

The CDR3 sequence is CASRGLAGGTYEQYF. The CDR3 bases are TGTGCCAGTAGGGGACTAGCGGGGGGAACCTACGAGCAGTACTTC. This rearrangement joins TRBV19 to TRBJ2-7, with 15 bases identical to TRBD2. Looked up from germline, CDR1 is LNHDA and CDR2 is SQIVND (reference sequence). The CDR3 spans 15 residues. Unmatched junction bases numbered 2, after V lost 6 bases and J lost 2 bases.